The text below deals with one T cell receptor beta chain. The source of the sample is a study of blood T cell repertoires in COVID-19. This table comes from immunoSEQ multiplex PCR, and its TCRdb copy is limited to in-frame clones, with some not included. This table holds 200,000 to 250,000 clones, around 84% found once. The CDR3 consists of 13 residues. Trimming removed 8 bases from V and 4 bases from J, with 14 bases in between. Per the germline V gene, CDR1 is WSHSY and CDR2 is SAAADI. The material sequenced was peripheral blood. The V and J genes are TRBV10-2 and TRBJ1-1, with D possibly TRBD1 on 5 matching bases. The receptor comes from a man younger than 40 with active or convalescent COVID-19. CDR3 nucleotides: TGCGCCAGCGGACACTCGGCGTCCACTGAAGCTTTCTTT. It encodes CASGHSASTEAFF.